This entry concerns a single T cell receptor beta chain. As yet, its antigen is unknown. The data were obtained in a study of identifying expanded T cells in peripheral blood. Points from the study as a whole: Approximately 2-week clone count variance significantly increased as total template count grew. Over approximately two and four weeks, about 17 and 20 clones changed, versus 1.2 between replicates.

The protocol was immunoSEQ multiplex PCR, while the TCRdb copy is restricted to in-frame clones and leaves out a portion. The table records about 100,000 clones, about 86% of them present only once. Trimming removed 6 bases from V and 6 bases from J; junction bases left unmatched: 5. The V gene's germline CDR1 is MNHNS and CDR2 SASEGT. The CDR3 consists of 12 residues. Collection occurred without any documented infections or immune events in donors. This sequence originates from a person aged 18-70 years in good health. The V call is TRBV6-1, the J call TRBJ2-7; 7 positions match TRBD1. The sequencing input was blood. CDR3 region: CASSFRGSEQYF. CDR3 nucleotide sequence: TGTGCCAGCAGCTTCAGGGGGTCCGAGCAGTACTTC.